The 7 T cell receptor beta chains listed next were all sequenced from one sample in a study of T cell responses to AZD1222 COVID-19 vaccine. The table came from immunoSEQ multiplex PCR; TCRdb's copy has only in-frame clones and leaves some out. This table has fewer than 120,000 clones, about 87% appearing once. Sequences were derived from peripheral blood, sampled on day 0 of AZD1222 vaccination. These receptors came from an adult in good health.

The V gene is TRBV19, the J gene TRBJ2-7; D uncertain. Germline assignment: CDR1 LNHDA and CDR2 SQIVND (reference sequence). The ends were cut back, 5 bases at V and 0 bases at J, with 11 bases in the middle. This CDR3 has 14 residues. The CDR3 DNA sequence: TGTGCCAGTAGTGAGGTGGTGAGCTCCTACGAGCAGTACTTC. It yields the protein CASSEVVSSYEQYF.

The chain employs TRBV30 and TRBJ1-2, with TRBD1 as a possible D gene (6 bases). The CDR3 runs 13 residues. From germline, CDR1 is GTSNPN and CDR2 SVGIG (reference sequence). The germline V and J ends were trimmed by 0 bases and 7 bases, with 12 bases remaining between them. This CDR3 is CAWSVGGARGYTF. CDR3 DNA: TGTGCCTGGAGTGTTGGGGGGGCGCGTGGCTACACCTTC.

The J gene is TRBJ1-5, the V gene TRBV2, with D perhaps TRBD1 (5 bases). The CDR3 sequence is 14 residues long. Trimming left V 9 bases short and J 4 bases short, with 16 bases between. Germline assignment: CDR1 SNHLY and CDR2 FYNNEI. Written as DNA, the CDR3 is TGTGCCAGTAACCGGGACGGGCAAAATCAGCCCCAGCATTTT. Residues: CASNRDGQNQPQHF.

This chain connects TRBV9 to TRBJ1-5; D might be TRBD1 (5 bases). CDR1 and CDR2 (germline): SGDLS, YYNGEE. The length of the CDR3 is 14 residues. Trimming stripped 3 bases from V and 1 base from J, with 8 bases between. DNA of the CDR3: TGTGCCAGCAGCGCCGGACAAAGCAATCAGCCCCAGCATTTT. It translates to CASSAGQSNQPQHF.

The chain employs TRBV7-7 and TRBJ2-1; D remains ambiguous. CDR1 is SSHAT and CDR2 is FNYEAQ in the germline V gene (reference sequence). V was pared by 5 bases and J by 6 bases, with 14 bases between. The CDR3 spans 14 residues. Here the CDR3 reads CASSLDSLFNEQFF. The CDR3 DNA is TGTGCCAGCAGCCTCGATAGTTTGTTCAATGAGCAGTTCTTC.

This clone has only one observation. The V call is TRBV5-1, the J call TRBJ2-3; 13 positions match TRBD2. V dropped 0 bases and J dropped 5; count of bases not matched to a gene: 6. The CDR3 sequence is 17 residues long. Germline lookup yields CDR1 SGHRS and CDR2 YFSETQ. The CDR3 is CASSLGSTSGRKDTQYF. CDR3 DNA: TGCGCCAGCAGCTTGGGGTCGACTAGCGGGAGGAAAGATACGCAGTATTTT.

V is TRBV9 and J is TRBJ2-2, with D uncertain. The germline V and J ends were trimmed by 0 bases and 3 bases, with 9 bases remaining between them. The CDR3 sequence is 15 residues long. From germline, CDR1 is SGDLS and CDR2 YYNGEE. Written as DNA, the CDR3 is TGTGCCAGCAGCGTAGGGGCAGGACACACCGGGGAGCTGTTTTTT. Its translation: CASSVGAGHTGELFF.